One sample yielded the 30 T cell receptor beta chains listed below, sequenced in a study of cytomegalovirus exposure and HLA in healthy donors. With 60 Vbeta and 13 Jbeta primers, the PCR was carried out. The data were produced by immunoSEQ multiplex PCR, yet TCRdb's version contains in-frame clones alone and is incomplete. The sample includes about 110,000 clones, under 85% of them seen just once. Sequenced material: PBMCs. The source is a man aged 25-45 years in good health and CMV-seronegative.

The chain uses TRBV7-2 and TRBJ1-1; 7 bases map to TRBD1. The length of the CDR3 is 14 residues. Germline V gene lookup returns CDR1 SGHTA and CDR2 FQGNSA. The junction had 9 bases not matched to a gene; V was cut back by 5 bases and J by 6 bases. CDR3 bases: TGTGCCAGCAGCATAGACAGGGTACGAGCTGAAGCTTTCTTT. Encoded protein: CASSIDRVRAEAFF.

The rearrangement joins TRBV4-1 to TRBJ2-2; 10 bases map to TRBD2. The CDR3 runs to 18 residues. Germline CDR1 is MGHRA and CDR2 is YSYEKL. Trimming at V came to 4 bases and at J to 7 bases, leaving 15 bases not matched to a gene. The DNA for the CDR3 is TGCGCCAGCAGCCTTTTTCTGGCTAGCGGGAGTATTAACGGGGAGCTGTTTTTT. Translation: CASSLFLASGSINGELFF.

The CDR3 coding sequence is TGTGCCAGCAGCTTGTCGGGACACCGGGCTTTCTTT. Translated: CASSLSGHRAFF. This rearrangement joins TRBV5-4 to TRBJ1-1, with D possibly matching TRBD1 (6 bases). CDR1 is SGHNT and CDR2 is YYREEE in the germline V gene (reference sequence). The CDR3 has 12 residues. V was shortened by 1 base and J by 11 bases, with 12 bases between the two germline ends.

CDR3 nucleotides: TGTGCCAGCAGCTGGGACAGGGGGAATGAAAAACTGTTTTTT. It yields the protein CASSWDRGNEKLFF. This chain uses TRBV5-4 with TRBJ1-4; TRBD1 aligns across 11 bases. CDR1 is SGHNT and CDR2 is YYREEE in the germline V gene (reference sequence). Trimming removed 3 bases from V and 5 bases from J; junction bases left unmatched: 0. The CDR3 loop spans 14 amino acids.

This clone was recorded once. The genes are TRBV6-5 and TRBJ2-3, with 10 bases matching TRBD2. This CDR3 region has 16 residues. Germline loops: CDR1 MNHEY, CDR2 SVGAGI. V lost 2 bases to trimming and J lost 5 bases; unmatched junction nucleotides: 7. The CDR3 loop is CASSYGLAGVGDTQYF. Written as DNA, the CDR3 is TGTGCCAGCAGTTACGGGCTAGCGGGAGTTGGAGATACGCAGTATTTT.

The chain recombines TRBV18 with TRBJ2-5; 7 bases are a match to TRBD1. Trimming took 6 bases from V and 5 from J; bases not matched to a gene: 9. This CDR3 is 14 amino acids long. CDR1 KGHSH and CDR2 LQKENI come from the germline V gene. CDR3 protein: CASSTRGGAETQYF. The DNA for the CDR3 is TGTGCCAGCTCGACCAGAGGGGGCGCCGAGACCCAGTACTTC.

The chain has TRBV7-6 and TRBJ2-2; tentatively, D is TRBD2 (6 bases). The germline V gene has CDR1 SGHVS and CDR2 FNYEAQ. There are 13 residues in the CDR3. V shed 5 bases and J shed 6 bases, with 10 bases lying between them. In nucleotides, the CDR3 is TGTGCCAGCAGCACCGGGGAGGCCGGGGAGCTGTTTTTT. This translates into CASSTGEAGELFF.

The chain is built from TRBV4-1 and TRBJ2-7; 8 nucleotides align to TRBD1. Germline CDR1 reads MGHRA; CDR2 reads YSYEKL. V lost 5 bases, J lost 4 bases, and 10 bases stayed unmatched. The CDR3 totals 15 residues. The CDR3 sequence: CASSSSRDRNYEQYF. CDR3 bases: TGCGCCAGCAGCTCCTCCAGGGACAGGAATTACGAGCAGTACTTC.

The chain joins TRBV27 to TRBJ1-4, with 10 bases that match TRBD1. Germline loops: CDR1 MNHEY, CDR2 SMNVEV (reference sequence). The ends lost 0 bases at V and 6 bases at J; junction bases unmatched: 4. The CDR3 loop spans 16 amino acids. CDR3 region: CASSLSRTGGYEKLFF. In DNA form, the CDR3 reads TGTGCCAGCAGTTTATCTCGGACAGGGGGGTATGAAAAACTGTTTTTT. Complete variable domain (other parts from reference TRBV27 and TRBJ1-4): EAQVTQNPRYLITVTGKKLTVTCSQNMNHEYMSWYRQDPGLGLRQIYYSMNVEVTDKGDVPEGYKVSRKEKRNFPLILESPSPNQTSLYFCASSLSRTGGYEKLFFGSGTQLSVL.

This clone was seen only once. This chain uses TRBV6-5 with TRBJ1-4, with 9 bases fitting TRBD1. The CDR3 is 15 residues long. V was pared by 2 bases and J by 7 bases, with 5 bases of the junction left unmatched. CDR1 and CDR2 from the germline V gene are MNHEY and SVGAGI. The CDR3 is CASSYTGTGSEKLFF. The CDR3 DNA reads TGTGCCAGCAGTTACACCGGGACAGGGAGTGAAAAACTGTTTTTT.

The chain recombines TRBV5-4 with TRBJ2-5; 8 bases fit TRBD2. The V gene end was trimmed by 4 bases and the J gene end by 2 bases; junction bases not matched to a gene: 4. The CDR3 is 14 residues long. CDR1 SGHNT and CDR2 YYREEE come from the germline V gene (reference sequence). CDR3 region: CASSRGGPQETQYF. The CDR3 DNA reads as TGTGCCAGCAGCCGGGGGGGCCCACAAGAGACCCAGTACTTC.

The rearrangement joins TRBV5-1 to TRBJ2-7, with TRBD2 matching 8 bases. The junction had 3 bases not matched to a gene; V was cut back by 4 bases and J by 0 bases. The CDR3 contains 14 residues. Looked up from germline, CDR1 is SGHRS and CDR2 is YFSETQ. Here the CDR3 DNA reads TGCGCCAGCAGCCCAAGCGGGAGCTCCTACGAGCAGTACTTC. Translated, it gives CASSPSGSSYEQYF.

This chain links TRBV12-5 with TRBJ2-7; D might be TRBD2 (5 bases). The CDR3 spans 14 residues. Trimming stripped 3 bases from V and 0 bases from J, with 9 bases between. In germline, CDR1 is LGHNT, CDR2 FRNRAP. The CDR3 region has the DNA TGTGCTAGTGGTTTAGAGGGTTCCTCCTACGAGCAGTACTTC. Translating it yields CASGLEGSSYEQYF.

This CDR3 is CASSYGGNGETQYF. CDR3 DNA: TGTGCCAGCAGCTACGGGGGGAACGGGGAGACCCAGTACTTC. The chain is built from TRBV7-6 and TRBJ2-5, with TRBD2 identical over 7 bases. The trim removed 4 bases at V and 5 bases at J, leaving 7 bases unmatched. Germline lookup yields CDR1 SGHVS and CDR2 FNYEAQ. This CDR3 comprises 14 residues.

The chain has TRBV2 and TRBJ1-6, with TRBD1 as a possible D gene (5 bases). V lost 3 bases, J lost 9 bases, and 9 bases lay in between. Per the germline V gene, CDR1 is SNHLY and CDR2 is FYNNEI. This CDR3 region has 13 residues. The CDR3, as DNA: TGTGCCAGCAGTGAGGGGCCTGGTTCACCCCTCCACTTT. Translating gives CASSEGPGSPLHF.

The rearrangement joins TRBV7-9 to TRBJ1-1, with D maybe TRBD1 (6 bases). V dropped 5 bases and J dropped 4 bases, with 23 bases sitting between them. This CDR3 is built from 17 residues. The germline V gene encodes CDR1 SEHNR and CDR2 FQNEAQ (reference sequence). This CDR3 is CASSPRQARGLGTEAFF. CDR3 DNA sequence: TGTGCCAGCAGCCCGAGACAGGCACGTGGGTTAGGCACTGAAGCTTTCTTT.

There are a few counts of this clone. CDR3 DNA sequence: TGCGCCAGCAGCCAAGATTTATGGCGGGGGAGCTCCTACAATGAGCAGTTCTTC. Translated, it gives CASSQDLWRGSSYNEQFF. The chain joins TRBV4-3 to TRBJ2-1, with TRBD2 identical over 7 bases. The CDR3 sequence is 18 residues long. Germline loops: CDR1 LGHNA, CDR2 YSLEER. V was pared by 0 bases and J by 0 bases, with 8 bases of the junction left unmatched.

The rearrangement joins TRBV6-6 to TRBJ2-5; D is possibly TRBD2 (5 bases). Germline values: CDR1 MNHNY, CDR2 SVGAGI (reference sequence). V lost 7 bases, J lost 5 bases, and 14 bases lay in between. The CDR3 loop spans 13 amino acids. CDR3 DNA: TGTGCCAGCACATTCGGGGTTGGGGAGACCCAGTACTTC. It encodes CASTFGVGETQYF.

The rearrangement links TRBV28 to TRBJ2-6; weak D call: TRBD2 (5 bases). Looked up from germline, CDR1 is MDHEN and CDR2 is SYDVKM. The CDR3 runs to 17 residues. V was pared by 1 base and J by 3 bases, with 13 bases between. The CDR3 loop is CASSLSFSGGGANVLTF. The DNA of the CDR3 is TGTGCCAGCAGTTTATCTTTCAGCGGTGGTGGGGCCAACGTCCTGACTTTC.

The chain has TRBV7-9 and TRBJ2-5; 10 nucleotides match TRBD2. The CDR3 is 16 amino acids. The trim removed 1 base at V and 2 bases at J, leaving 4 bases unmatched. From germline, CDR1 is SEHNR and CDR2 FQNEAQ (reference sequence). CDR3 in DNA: TGTGCCAGCAGCTTAGGTAGCGGGGGGCGGCAAGAGACCCAGTACTTC. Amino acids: CASSLGSGGRQETQYF. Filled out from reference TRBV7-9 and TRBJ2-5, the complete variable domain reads DTGVSQNPRHKITKRGQNVTFRCDPISEHNRLYWYRQTLGQGPEFLTYFQNEAQLEKSRLLSDRFSAERPKGSFSTLEIQRTEQGDSAMYLCASSLGSGGRQETQYFGPGTRLLVL.

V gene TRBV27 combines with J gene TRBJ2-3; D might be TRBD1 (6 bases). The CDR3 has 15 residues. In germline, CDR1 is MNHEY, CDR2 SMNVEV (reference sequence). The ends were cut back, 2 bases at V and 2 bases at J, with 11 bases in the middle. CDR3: CASSLRGQPTDTQYF. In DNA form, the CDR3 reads TGTGCCAGCAGTTTACGAGGACAGCCCACAGATACGCAGTATTTT.

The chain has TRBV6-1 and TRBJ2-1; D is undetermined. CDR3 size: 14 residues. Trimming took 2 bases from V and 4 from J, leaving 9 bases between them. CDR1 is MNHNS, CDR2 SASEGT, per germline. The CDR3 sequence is CASSELSTYNEQFF. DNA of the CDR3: TGTGCCAGCAGTGAACTTAGTACTTACAATGAGCAGTTCTTC.

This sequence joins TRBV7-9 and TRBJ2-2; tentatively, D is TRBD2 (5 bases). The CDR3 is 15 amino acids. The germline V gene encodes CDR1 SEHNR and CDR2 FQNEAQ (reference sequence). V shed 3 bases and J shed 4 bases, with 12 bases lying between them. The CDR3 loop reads CASSLDLYPTGELFF. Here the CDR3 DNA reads TGTGCCAGCAGCTTGGACTTATACCCCACCGGGGAGCTGTTTTTT. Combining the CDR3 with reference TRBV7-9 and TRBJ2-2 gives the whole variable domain DTGVSQNPRHKITKRGQNVTFRCDPISEHNRLYWYRQTLGQGPEFLTYFQNEAQLEKSRLLSDRFSAERPKGSFSTLEIQRTEQGDSAMYLCASSLDLYPTGELFFGEGSRLTVL.

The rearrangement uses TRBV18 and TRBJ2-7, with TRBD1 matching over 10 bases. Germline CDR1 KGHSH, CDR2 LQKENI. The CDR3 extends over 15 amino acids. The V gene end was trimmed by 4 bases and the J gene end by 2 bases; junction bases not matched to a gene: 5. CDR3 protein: CASSQPGQGPYEQYF. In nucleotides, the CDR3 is TGTGCCAGCTCACAACCGGGACAGGGGCCCTACGAGCAGTACTTC.

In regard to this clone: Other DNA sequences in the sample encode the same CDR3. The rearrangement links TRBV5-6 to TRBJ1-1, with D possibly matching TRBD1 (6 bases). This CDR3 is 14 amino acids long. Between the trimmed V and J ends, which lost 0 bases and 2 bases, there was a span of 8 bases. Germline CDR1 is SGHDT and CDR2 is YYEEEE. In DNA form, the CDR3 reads TGTGCCAGCAGCTTGGACAGGGTCAACACTGAAGCTTTCTTT. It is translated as CASSLDRVNTEAFF.

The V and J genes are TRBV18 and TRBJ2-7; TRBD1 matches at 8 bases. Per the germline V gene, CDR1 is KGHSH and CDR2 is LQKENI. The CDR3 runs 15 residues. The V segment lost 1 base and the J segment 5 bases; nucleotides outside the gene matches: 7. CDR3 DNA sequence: TGTGCCAGCTCACCACGATTAGACAGGGGCGACGAGCAGTACTTC. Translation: CASSPRLDRGDEQYF.

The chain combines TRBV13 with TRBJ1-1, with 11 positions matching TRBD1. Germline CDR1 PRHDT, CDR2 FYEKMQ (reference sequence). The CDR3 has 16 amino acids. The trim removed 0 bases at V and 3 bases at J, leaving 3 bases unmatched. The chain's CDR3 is CASSLGGQGAYTEAFF. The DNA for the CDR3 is TGTGCCAGCAGCTTAGGAGGACAGGGGGCTTACACTGAAGCTTTCTTT.

CDR3 nucleotide sequence: TGTGCCAGCAGCTTAGAAACGGGAGGGCCGTACGAGCAGTACTTC. Its translation: CASSLETGGPYEQYF. The rearrangement links TRBV11-2 to TRBJ2-7; TRBD2 matches 8 bases. V was clipped by 0 bases and J by 4 bases; unmatched bases: 5. This CDR3 is built from 15 residues. Per germline, CDR1 SGHAT and CDR2 FQNNGV.

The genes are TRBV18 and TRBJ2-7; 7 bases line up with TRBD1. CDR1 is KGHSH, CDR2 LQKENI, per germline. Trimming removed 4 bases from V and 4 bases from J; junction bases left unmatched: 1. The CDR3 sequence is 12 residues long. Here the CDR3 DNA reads TGTGCCAGCTCACAGGACAGGTACGAGCAGTACTTC. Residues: CASSQDRYEQYF.

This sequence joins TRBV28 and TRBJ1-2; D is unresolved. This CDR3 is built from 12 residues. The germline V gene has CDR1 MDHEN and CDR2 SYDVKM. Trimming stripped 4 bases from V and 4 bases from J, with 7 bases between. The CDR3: CASSWAAYGYTF. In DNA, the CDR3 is TGTGCCAGCAGTTGGGCAGCCTATGGCTACACCTTC.